Shown below are 24 T cell receptor beta chains from a single sample sequenced in a study of blood T cell repertoires in COVID-19 (dated by TCRdb to about 2020). The library was built by means of the immunoSEQ multiplex PCR assay. The clones in this table, taken by TCRdb from immuneACCESS, are in-frame only. Not every clone is retained; where verified, under half of the shortfall comes from an unresolved V gene, and the cause of the rest is unknown. The sample records over 250,000 clones, approximately 86% of which are singletons. The ten most abundant clones make up just under 0.8% of the sample. The sequenced sample consisted of peripheral blood. Source of these receptors: a woman in her thirties with acute or convalescent COVID-19.

The chain recombines TRBV19 with TRBJ1-1; no reliable D call. The V gene lost 5 bases and the J gene lost 2 bases, with 12 bases spanning the gap. CDR1 is LNHDA and CDR2 is SQIVND in the germline V gene (reference sequence). CDR3 length equals 14 residues. CDR3 residues: CASSDWGVNTEAFF. The CDR3 region has the DNA TGTGCCAGTAGTGATTGGGGAGTCAACACTGAAGCTTTCTTT.

The chain couples TRBV7-2 to TRBJ2-3, with 10 bases aligning to TRBD2. Germline lookup yields CDR1 SGHTA and CDR2 FQGNSA. The CDR3 totals 17 residues. V lost 4 bases, J lost 2 bases, and 9 bases stayed unmatched. The CDR3, as DNA: TGTGCCAGCAGCTCGGGCCCTAGCGGGGGATACACAGATACGCAGTATTTT. Amino acid sequence: CASSSGPSGGYTDTQYF. The variable domain in full, with the rest retrieved from reference TRBV7-2 and TRBJ2-3, is GAGVSQSPSNKVTEKGKDVELRCDPISGHTALYWYRQSLGQGLEFLIYFQGNSAPDKSGLPSDRFSAERTGGSVSTLTIQRTQQEDSAVYLCASSSGPSGGYTDTQYFGPGTRLTVL.

As for this clone: The sample has other DNA sequences that encode this CDR3 too. The chain is built from TRBV19 and TRBJ2-7; TRBD2 aligns across 8 bases. J lost 1 base, V lost 5 bases, and 4 bases had no gene match. The length of the CDR3 is 14 residues. Germline V CDR1 and CDR2: LNHDA, SQIVND (reference sequence). The CDR3 DNA reads as TGTGCCAGTAGTCGGGCTAGCGGGTCCTACGAGCAGTACTTC. Its protein is CASSRASGSYEQYF.

The chain links TRBV23-1 to TRBJ2-7; D is perhaps TRBD1 (5 bases). TRBV23-1 is an ORF; its function is uncertain. There are 17 residues in the CDR3. V lost 1 base to trimming and J lost 0 bases, with 16 bases between them. CDR3 coding DNA: TGCGCCAGCAGTCAATTTATAACAGGATCGAGCTCCTACGAGCAGTACTTC. Residues: CASSQFITGSSSYEQYF.

This chain uses TRBV14 with TRBJ1-2; a weak D match, TRBD1 (6 bases). The CDR3 runs to 13 residues. The V end was cut by 4 bases, the J end by 4 bases, with 10 bases between. CDR1 SGHDN and CDR2 FVKESK come from the germline V gene. CDR3 region: CASSPGQSYGYTF. DNA for the CDR3: TGTGCCAGCAGCCCAGGACAGAGCTATGGCTACACCTTC.

V is TRBV5-1 and J is TRBJ2-1; 10 bases align to TRBD2. Losses at the gene ends were 0 bases for V and 10 bases for J; bases not matched to a gene: 7. The CDR3 runs 15 residues. Germline V gene data show CDR1 as SGHRS and CDR2 as YFSETQ. The CDR3 nucleotides read TGCGCCAGCAGCTTGGCTCTAGCGGGAGTCCGGGAGCAGTTCTTC. Its protein is CASSLALAGVREQFF.

This clone was seen just once. J is TRBJ2-3 and V is TRBV3-1 (or the pseudogene TRBV3-2); 9 bases line up with TRBD2. J gave up 5 bases and V 5 bases, and 11 bases lay outside the gene matches. The CDR3 sequence is 16 residues long. Germline CDR1 reads LGHDT; CDR2 reads YNNKEL (reference sequence). CDR3 residues: CASSYARTSVGDTQYF. As DNA, the CDR3 is TGTGCCAGCAGCTACGCTCGGACTAGCGTGGGAGATACGCAGTATTTT.

The gene calls are TRBV5-1 and TRBJ2-7, with 8 nucleotides matching TRBD1. The CDR3 covers 15 residues. Trimming at V came to 4 bases and at J to 7 bases, leaving 13 bases not matched to a gene. CDR1 and CDR2 (germline): SGHRS, YFSETQ. Here the CDR3 reads CASSHRGKEGREQYF. Written as DNA, the CDR3 is TGCGCCAGCAGCCACAGGGGGAAGGAGGGCCGTGAGCAGTACTTC.

The chain uses TRBV3-1 (or the pseudogene TRBV3-2) and TRBJ2-7; TRBD2 agrees at 7 bases. CDR3 length: 16 residues. Trimming took 2 bases from V and 2 from J; bases not matched to a gene: 9. The germline V gene has CDR1 LGHDT and CDR2 YNNKEL (reference sequence). The CDR3 DNA is TGTGCCAGCAGCCAACTCGCCGGGACTACGCCCTACGAGCAGTACTTC. Translation: CASSQLAGTTPYEQYF.

This sequence joins TRBV11-3 and TRBJ2-2; no clear D. Trimming stripped 5 bases from V and 5 bases from J, with 9 bases between. Germline CDR1 is SGHNT and CDR2 is YENEEA. The length of the CDR3 is 13 residues. CDR3 protein: CASSISSTGELFF. The CDR3 nucleotides are TGTGCCAGCAGCATTAGCAGTACCGGGGAGCTGTTTTTT.

The chain employs TRBV5-6 and TRBJ1-1; 7 bases are a match to TRBD1. The CDR3 spans 13 residues. The ends lost 2 bases at V and 7 bases at J; junction bases unmatched: 5. From germline, CDR1 is SGHDT and CDR2 YYEEEE. CDR3 DNA: TGTGCCAGCAGCTTCCGGACAGGCAGTGAAGCTTTCTTT. As protein: CASSFRTGSEAFF.

The chain employs TRBV4-2 and TRBJ2-1; possibly TRBD2 for D (7 bases). The CDR3 extends over 16 amino acids. The ends were cut back, 4 bases at V and 1 base at J, with 14 bases in the middle. Per germline, CDR1 LGHNA and CDR2 YNFKEQ. Here the CDR3 reads CASSRGSGTSYNEQFF. In DNA form, the CDR3 reads TGTGCCAGCAGCCGCGGGAGCGGGACATCCTACAATGAGCAGTTCTTC.

V and J are TRBV10-1 and TRBJ1-5; perhaps TRBD1 as D (5 bases). Trimming stripped 0 bases from V and 3 bases from J, with 9 bases between. Germline V lookup: CDR1 WNHNN, CDR2 SYGVQD (reference sequence). This CDR3 is 15 amino acids long. CDR3 bases: TGCGCCAGCAGTGAGTCGGGGCAGGCCAATCAGCCCCAGCATTTT. It is translated as CASSESGQANQPQHF.

This clone appeared many times. This chain links TRBV11-1 with TRBJ1-1; 7 bases are shared with TRBD1. With 6 bases clipped from V and 0 bases from J, the junction kept 4 bases outside the gene matches. CDR3 length: 14 amino acids. Germline V gene lookup returns CDR1 SGHAT and CDR2 FQDESV (reference sequence). CDR3 in amino acids: CASRPGQLNTEAFF. The CDR3 DNA reads TGTGCCAGCAGGCCGGGACAGTTGAACACTGAAGCTTTCTTT.

The CDR3 reads CASSGLTGLAGDLPYEQYF. The CDR3 DNA sequence: TGTGCCAGCAGTGGATTGACGGGACTAGCGGGAGACCTACCCTACGAGCAGTACTTC. The rearrangement uses TRBV2 and TRBJ2-7, with TRBD2 identical over 14 bases. Germline V CDR1 and CDR2: SNHLY, FYNNEI. Trimming took 4 bases from V and 2 from J; bases not matched to a gene: 13. There are 19 residues in the CDR3.

The gene calls are TRBV19 and TRBJ1-2; possibly TRBD1 for D (5 bases). Germline V gene sequence: CDR1 LNHDA, CDR2 SQIVND (reference sequence). Trimming removed 4 bases from V and 6 bases from J, with 12 bases in between. This CDR3 is built from 13 residues. The CDR3 spells CASSTKWGDGYTF. The CDR3 nucleotides read TGTGCCAGTAGTACGAAATGGGGGGATGGCTACACCTTC.

This clone was counted a few times. This chain uses TRBV4-2 with TRBJ2-7; maybe TRBD2 (6 bases). The V gene lost 0 bases and the J gene lost 2 bases, with 14 bases spanning the gap. The CDR3 loop spans 16 amino acids. Germline assignment: CDR1 LGHNA and CDR2 YNFKEQ. The CDR3 bases are TGTGCCAGCAGCCAAGAGCGGAATAGCGGTACCTACGAGCAGTACTTC. Residues: CASSQERNSGTYEQYF.

This clone came up a few times. The chain links TRBV7-9 to TRBJ1-1, with unresolved D. This CDR3 is 13 amino acids long. With 7 bases removed from V and 1 base from J, the gap between germline ends came to 10 bases. Germline CDR1 SEHNR, CDR2 FQNEAQ (reference sequence). The CDR3 DNA is TGTGCCAGCATCGCCCAGGAGAACACTGAAGCTTTCTTT. Protein: CASIAQENTEAFF.

In its sample, this clone was seen once. This chain uses TRBV6-6 with TRBJ2-1, with D unclear. The CDR3 sequence is 19 residues long. The V end was cut by 5 bases, the J end by 2 bases, with 25 bases between. CDR1 is MNHNY, CDR2 SVGAGI, per germline (reference sequence). CDR3 protein: CASSPPPTISGTTYNEQFF. The CDR3 DNA reads as TGTGCCAGCAGTCCCCCCCCGACGATAAGTGGTACTACCTACAATGAGCAGTTCTTC.

V is TRBV4-3 and J is TRBJ1-1; D remains unclear. The CDR3 runs 14 residues. Deletions cut 4 bases from V and 4 bases from J, with 13 bases between. The germline V gene encodes CDR1 LGHNA and CDR2 YSLEER. CDR3 amino acids: CASSPRGMGTEAFF. The CDR3 nucleotides read TGCGCCAGCAGCCCAAGAGGGATGGGCACTGAAGCTTTCTTT.

The chain uses TRBV5-6 and TRBJ1-1; tentative D call: TRBD1 (5 bases). V was trimmed by 2 bases and J by 0 bases, leaving 11 bases between them. This CDR3 is 15 amino acids long. The germline gives CDR1 SGHDT, CDR2 YYEEEE. The CDR3 sequence is CASSLDSSMNTEAFF. For the CDR3, the DNA is TGTGCCAGCAGCTTAGACAGCTCAATGAACACTGAAGCTTTCTTT. Full variable domain (outside the CDR3, taken from reference TRBV5-6 and TRBJ1-1): DAGVTQSPTHLIKTRGQQVTLRCSPKSGHDTVSWYQQALGQGPQFIFQYYEEEERQRGNFPDRFSGHQFPNYSSELNVNALLLGDSALYLCASSLDSSMNTEAFFGQGTRLTVV.

The genes are TRBV9 and TRBJ2-7; weak D call: TRBD2 (6 bases). Germline lookup yields CDR1 SGDLS and CDR2 YYNGEE. The V end lost 3 bases, the J end lost 2 bases, and 12 bases lay between the germline ends. The CDR3 length is 14 residues. CDR3 sequence: CASSGSGPAYEQYF. The CDR3 DNA reads TGTGCCAGCAGCGGTAGCGGACCCGCCTACGAGCAGTACTTC.

The CDR3 DNA follows: TGTGCCAGCAGCTCCCTCGCTAGGAGCGGGAGACAAGATACGCAGTATTTT. Protein sequence: CASSSLARSGRQDTQYF. The chain couples TRBV14 to TRBJ2-3, with 8 bases fitting TRBD2. V trimming: 5 bases; J trimming: 5 bases; junction bases outside the gene matches: 15. This CDR3 is built from 17 residues. CDR1 and CDR2 (germline): SGHDN, FVKESK. The full variable domain, in which reference TRBV14 and TRBJ2-3 provide the parts outside the CDR3, is EAGVTQFPSHSVIEKGQTVTLRCDPISGHDNLYWYRRVMGKEIKFLLHFVKESKQDESGMPNNRFLAERTGGTYSTLKVQPAELEDSGVYFCASSSLARSGRQDTQYFGPGTRLTVL.

This chain uses TRBV6-5 with TRBJ1-3; no clear D. The CDR3 has 13 amino acids. Trimming removed 7 bases at V and 7 bases at J, with 14 bases between. Germline values: CDR1 MNHEY, CDR2 SVGAGI. The CDR3: CASNSFAANTIYF. Written as DNA, the CDR3 is TGTGCCAGCAACTCATTCGCGGCGAACACCATATATTTT.